This TCR beta chain was identified in a study of CD8+CD57+ T cells in acquired aplastic anemia. Study-level results: Patient and control CD8+ Simpson's diversity was not significantly different. The study identified 25 to 30 CD8+ CDR3 sequences shared by patients and controls.

This clonotype was counted a single time. Its antigen is unidentified. The template used for profiling TCR beta VDJ and CDR3 was genomic DNA. TCRdb ran MiXCR on the reads and lists one entry per CDR3 protein. Counted here are over 150,000 distinct CDR3 sequences, roughly half occurring once; the ten biggest clones make up more than 10%. V lost 0 bases to trimming and J lost 3 bases, with 12 bases between them. CDR3 size: 15 residues. The germline gives CDR1 MGHRA, CDR2 YSYEKL. It was patients with CD8+CD57+ cell expansion by flow cytometry who were chosen for sequencing. The receptor comes from a human donor with aplastic anemia. The J gene is TRBJ2-7, the V gene TRBV4-1, with D perhaps being TRBD1 or TRBD2 (5 bases each). Sequencing input: sorted CD4+, CD8+, or CD8+CD57+ T cells (not recorded which) from PBMCs. CDR3 in amino acids: CASSQDPRGGYEQYF. The CDR3 DNA reads as TGCGCCAGCAGCCAAGATCCTCGGGGCGGCTACGAGCAGTACTTC.